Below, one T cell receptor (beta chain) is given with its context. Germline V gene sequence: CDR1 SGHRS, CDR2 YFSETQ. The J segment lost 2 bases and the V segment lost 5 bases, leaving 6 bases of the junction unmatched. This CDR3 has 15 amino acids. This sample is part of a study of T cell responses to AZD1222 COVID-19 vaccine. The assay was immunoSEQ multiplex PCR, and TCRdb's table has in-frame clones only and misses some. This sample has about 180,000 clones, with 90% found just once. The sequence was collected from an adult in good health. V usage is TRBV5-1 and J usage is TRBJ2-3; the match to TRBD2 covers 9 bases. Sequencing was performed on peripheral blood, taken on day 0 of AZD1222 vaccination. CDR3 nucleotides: TGCGCCAGCAGGTCCTCTAGCGGGGCCACAGATACGCAGTATTTT. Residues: CASRSSSGATDTQYF.